Sequencing of this T cell receptor (beta chain) was carried out in a study of T cell repertoires in cytomegalovirus infection. As for the study in general: Use of recently identified HLA-C-restricted and well-studied HLA-B-restricted CMV epitopes was part of the study. Indications came from public TCR beta signatures; they pointed to CMV infection and to a matching HLA type. Whole-study findings and limits: It was HLA-C-restricted CMV-specific TCR beta clonotypes that dominated the response ex vivo. Cumulative public TCR beta family frequency identified carriers of CMV plus the relevant HLA.

Comment on this clonotype: Its target is not known.

From the reads, TCRdb called clonotypes with MiXCR, one entry per CDR3 protein. Of about 160,000 distinct CDR3 sequences in the sample, about a fifth were seen once. This receptor was obtained from a human donor in good health (CMV status not recorded). Some clones in this sample may be carry-over from other donors' samples. The specimen was CD8+ T cells from cultured PBMCs, collected from culture after CMV antigen stimulation.

DNA of the CDR3: TGTGCCAGCGGGGGGGCGCCGAACACTGAAGCTTTCTTT. It yields the protein CASGGAPNTEAFF. The chain links TRBV27 to TRBJ1-1, with D possibly being TRBD1 (6 bases). V was cut by 8 bases and J by 1 base, with 11 bases left in between. CDR3 length equals 13 residues. Germline-derived CDR1 and CDR2 are MNHEY and SMNVEV (reference sequence).